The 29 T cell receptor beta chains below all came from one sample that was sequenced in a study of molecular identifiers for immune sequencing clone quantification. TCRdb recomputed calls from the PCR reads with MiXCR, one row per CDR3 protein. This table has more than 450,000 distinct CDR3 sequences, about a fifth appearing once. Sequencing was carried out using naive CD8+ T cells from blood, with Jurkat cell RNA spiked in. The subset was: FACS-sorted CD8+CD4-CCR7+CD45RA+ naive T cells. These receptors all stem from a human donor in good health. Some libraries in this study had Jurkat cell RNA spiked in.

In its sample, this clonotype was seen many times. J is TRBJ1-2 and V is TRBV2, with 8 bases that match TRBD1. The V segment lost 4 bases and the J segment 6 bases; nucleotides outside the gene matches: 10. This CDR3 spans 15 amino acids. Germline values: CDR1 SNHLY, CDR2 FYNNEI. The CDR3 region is CASSGTGRDVHGYTF. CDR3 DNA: TGTGCCAGCAGTGGGACAGGGCGGGACGTCCATGGCTACACCTTC.

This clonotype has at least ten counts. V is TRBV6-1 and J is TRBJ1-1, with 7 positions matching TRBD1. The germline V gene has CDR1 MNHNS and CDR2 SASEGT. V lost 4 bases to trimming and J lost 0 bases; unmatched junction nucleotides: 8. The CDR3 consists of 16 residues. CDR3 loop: CASSGHRGNMNTEAFF. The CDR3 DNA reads TGTGCCAGCAGTGGCCACAGGGGAAACATGAACACTGAAGCTTTCTTT.

The CDR3 coding sequence is TGTGCCAGCAGTTTATTCTCCGCGAGCTCCTACGAGCAGTACTTC. Protein: CASSLFSASSYEQYF. The gene calls are TRBV27 and TRBJ2-7; D is unclear. V lost 1 base, J lost 0 bases, and 10 bases lay in between. This CDR3 is built from 15 residues. Per germline, CDR1 MNHEY and CDR2 SMNVEV (reference sequence).

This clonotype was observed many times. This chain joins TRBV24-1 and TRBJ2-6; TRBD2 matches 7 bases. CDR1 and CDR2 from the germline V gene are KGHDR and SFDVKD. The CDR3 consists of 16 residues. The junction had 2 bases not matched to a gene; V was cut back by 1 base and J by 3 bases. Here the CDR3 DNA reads TGTGCCACCAGTGATTTTGCGGGGGATGGGGCCAACGTCCTGACTTTC. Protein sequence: CATSDFAGDGANVLTF.

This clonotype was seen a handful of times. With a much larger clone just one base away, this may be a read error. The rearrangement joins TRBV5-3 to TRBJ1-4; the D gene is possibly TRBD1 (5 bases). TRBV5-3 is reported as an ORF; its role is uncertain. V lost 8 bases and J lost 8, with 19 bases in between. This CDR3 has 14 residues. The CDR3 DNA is TGTGCCAGCGGCTGGGACGGGATGGACGAAAAACTGTTTTTT. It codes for CASGWDGMDEKLFF.

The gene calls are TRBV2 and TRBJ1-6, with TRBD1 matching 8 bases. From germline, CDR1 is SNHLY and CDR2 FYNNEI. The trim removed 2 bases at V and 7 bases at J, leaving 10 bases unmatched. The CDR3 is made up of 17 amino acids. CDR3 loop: CASSEHNSGTGNSPLHF. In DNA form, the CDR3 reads TGTGCCAGCAGTGAACATAATTCCGGGACAGGCAATTCACCCCTCCACTTT.

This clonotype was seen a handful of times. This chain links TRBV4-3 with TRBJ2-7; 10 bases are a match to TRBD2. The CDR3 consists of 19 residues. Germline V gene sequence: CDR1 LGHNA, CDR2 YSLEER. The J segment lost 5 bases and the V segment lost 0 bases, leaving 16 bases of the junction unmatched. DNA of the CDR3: TGCGCCAGCAGCCAAGATGCCCCAGCGGGAGGGCCGATGGTCCACGAGCAGTACTTC. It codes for CASSQDAPAGGPMVHEQYF.

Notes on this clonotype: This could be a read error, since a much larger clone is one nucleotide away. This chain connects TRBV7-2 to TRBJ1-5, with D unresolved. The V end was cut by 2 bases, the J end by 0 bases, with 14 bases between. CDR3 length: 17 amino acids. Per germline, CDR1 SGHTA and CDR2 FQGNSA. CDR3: CASSLSGRPYSNQPQHF. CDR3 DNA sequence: TGTGCCAGCAGCTTAAGTGGAAGACCCTATAGCAATCAGCCCCAGCATTTT.

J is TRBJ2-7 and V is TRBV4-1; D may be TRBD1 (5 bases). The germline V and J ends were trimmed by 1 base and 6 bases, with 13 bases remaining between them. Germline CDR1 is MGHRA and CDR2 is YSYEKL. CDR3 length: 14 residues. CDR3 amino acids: CASSQGTWRGEQYF. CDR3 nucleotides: TGCGCCAGCAGCCAAGGGACATGGAGAGGCGAGCAGTACTTC.

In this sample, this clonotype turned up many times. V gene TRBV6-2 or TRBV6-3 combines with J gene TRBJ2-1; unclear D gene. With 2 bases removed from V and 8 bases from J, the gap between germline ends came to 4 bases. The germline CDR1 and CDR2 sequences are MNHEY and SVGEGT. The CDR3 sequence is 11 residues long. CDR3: CASSYPDEQFF. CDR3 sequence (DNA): TGTGCCAGCAGTTACCCCGATGAGCAGTTCTTC.

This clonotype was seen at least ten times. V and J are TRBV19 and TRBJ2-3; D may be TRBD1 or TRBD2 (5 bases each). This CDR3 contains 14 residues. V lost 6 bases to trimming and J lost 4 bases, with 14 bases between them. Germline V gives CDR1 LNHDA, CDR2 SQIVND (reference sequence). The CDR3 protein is CASSERGPPDTQYF. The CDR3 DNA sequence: TGTGCCAGTAGCGAACGGGGCCCTCCAGATACGCAGTATTTT. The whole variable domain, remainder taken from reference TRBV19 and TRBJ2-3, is DGGITQSPKYLFRKEGQNVTLSCEQNLNHDAMYWYRQDPGQGLRLIYYSQIVNDFQKGDIAEGYSVSREKKESFPLTVTSAQKNPTAFYLCASSERGPPDTQYFGPGTRLTVL.

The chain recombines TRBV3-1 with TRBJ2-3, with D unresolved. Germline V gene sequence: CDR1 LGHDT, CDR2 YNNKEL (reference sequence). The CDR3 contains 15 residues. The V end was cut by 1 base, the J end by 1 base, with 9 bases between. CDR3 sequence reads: CASSQVLSGTDTQYF. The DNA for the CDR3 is TGTGCCAGCAGCCAAGTTTTGTCTGGCACAGATACGCAGTATTTT.

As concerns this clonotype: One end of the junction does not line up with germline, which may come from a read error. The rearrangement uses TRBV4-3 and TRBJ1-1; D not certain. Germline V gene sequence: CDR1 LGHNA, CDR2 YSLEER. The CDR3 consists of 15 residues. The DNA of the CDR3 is TGCGCCAGCGGCCAAGATTCTCTAGTGAACACTGAAGCTTTCTTT. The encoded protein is CASGQDSLVNTEAFF.

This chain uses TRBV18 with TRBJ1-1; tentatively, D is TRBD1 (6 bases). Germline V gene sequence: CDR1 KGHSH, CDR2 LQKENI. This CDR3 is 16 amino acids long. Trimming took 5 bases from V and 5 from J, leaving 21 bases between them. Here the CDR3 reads CASSSLTGGKGTEAFF. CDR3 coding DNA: TGTGCCAGCTCATCCTTGACAGGCGGAAAGGGGACTGAAGCTTTCTTT.

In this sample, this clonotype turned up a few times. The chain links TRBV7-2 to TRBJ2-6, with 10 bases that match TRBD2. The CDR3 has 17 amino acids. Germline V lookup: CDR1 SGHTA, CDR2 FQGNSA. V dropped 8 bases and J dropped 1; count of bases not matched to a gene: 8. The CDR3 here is CASSGLAGESGANVLTF. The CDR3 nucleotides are TGTGCCAGCTCCGGGCTAGCGGGAGAGTCTGGGGCCAACGTCCTGACTTTC.

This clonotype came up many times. The CDR3 sequence: CASSYVSGSSNEQFF. The CDR3 bases are TGTGCCAGCAGTTACGTTAGCGGGAGTAGCAATGAGCAGTTCTTC. The V and J genes are TRBV6-5 and TRBJ2-1, with 9 nucleotides matching TRBD2. Germline V gives CDR1 MNHEY, CDR2 SVGAGI. Trimming removed 2 bases from V and 6 bases from J; junction bases left unmatched: 5. This CDR3 region has 15 residues.

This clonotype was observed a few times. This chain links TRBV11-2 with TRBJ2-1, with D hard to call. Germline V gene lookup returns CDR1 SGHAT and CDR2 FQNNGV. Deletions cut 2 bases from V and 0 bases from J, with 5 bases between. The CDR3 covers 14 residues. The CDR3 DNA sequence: TGTGCCAGCAGCTTAATTAGCTCCTACAATGAGCAGTTCTTC. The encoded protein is CASSLISSYNEQFF.

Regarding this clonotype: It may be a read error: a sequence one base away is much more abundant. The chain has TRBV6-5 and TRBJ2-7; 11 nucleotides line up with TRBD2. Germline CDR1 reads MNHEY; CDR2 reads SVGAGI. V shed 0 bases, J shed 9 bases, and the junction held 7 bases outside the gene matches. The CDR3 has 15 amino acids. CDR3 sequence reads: CASSYSLAGVNGQYF. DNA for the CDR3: TGTGCCAGCAGTTACTCACTAGCGGGAGTGAACGGGCAGTACTTC.

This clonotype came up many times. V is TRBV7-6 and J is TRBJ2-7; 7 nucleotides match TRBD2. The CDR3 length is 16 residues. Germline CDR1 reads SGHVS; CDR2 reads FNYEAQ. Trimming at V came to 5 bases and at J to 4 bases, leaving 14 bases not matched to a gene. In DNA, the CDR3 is TGTGCCAGCAGCCCCTTCGCGGGAGCCTTAGGGTACGAGCAGTACTTC. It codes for CASSPFAGALGYEQYF.

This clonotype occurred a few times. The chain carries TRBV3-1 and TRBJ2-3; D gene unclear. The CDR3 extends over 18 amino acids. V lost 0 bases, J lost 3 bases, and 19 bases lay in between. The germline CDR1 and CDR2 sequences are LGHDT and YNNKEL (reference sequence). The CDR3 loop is CASSQDRSTLRSTDTQYF. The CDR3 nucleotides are TGTGCCAGCAGCCAAGATCGGAGTACCCTCCGCTCAACAGATACGCAGTATTTT.

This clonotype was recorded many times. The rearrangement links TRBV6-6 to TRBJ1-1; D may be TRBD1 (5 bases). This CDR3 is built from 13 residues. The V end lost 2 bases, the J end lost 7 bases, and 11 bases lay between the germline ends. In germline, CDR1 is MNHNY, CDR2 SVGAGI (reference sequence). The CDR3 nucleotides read TGTGCCAGCAGTTACCGGGACCACGATGAAGCTTTCTTT. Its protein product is CASSYRDHDEAFF.

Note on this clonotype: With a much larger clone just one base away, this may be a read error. The CDR3 DNA sequence: TGTGCCTGGTATGCGGGGCAGGGCTTTGGCCGAGTGTTTTTT. The encoded protein is CAWYAGQGFGRVFF. V is TRBV30 and J is TRBJ1-4; D possibly corresponds to TRBD1 (5 bases). The CDR3 contains 14 residues. Germline assignment: CDR1 GTSNPN and CDR2 SVGIG (reference sequence). The ends were cut back, 5 bases at V and 15 bases at J, with 25 bases in the middle.

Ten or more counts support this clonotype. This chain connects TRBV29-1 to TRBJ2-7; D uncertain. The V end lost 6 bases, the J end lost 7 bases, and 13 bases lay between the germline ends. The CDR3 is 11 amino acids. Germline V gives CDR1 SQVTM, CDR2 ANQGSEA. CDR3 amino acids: CSVAERQEQYF. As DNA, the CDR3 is TGCAGCGTGGCGGAACGGCAAGAGCAGTACTTC.

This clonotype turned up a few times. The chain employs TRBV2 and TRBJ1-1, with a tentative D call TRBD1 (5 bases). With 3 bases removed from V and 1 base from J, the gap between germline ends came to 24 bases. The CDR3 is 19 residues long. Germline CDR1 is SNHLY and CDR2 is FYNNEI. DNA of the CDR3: TGTGCCAGCAGTGATACCGGTGGAGGGGCCGAGAATAAGAACACTGAAGCTTTCTTT. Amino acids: CASSDTGGGAENKNTEAFF.

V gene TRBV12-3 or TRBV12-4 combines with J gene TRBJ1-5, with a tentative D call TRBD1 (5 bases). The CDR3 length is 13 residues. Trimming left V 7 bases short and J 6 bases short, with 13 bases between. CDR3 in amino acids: CASTEGAGQPQHF. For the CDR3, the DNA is TGTGCCAGCACCGAAGGGGCGGGTCAGCCCCAGCATTTT.

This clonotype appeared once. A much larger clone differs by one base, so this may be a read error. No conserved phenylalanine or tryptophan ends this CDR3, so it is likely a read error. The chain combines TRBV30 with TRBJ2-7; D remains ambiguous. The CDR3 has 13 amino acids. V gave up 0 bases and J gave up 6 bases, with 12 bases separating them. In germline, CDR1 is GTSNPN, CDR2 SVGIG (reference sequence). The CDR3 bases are TGTGCCTGGAGTGTACTCGGGCCCGGCGAGCAGTACCTC. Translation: CAWSVLGPGEQYL.

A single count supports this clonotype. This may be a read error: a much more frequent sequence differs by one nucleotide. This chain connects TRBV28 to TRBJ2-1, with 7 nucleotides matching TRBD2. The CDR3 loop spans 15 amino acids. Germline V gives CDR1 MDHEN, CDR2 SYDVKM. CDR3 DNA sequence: TGTGCCAGCAGCATCGGGGGGAGCTCCTACAGTGAGCAGTTCTTC. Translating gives CASSIGGSSYSEQFF.

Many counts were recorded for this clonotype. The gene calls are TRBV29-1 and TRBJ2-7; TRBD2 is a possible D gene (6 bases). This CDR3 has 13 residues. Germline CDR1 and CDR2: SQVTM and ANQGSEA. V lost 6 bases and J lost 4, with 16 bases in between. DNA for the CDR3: TGCAGCGTCGTCCCCGGGACTCATTACGAGCAGTACTTC. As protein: CSVVPGTHYEQYF.

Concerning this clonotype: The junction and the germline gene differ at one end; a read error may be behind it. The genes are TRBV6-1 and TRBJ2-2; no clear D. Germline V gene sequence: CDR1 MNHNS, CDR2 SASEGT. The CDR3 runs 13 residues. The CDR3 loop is CASREENTGELFF. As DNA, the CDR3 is TGTGCCAGCAGGGAAGAGAACACCGGGGAGCTGTTTTTT.